This TCR beta chain was recorded in a study of T cells after yellow fever vaccination. Whole-study context: Low-cell-number fractions underwent preparation using SMART-Seq v4 Ultra Low Input.

Regarding the study as a whole: Booster sampling recovered most clones from primary vaccination (approximately 97% CD4, around 90% CD8). The secondary response was weaker but peaked faster, day 5 versus 15.

The CDR3 is 15 residues long. The V gene's germline CDR1 is SGHRS and CDR2 YFSETQ. The V segment lost 0 bases and the J segment 3 bases; nucleotides outside the gene matches: 2. Making TCR cDNA involved 5'RACE template switching, which added UMIs and a universal primer site. TCRdb recomputed calls from the 5' RACE reads with MiXCR, one row per CDR3 protein. The sample gives over 150,000 distinct CDR3 sequences, more than 5.5% of which show up once; 2.5% is in the top ten. The table lists this clonotype with many counts. Its antigen remains unknown. Sequences were derived from CD4+ T cells sorted from PBMCs, sampled 4 to 5 days after the first yellow fever vaccination. The gene calls are TRBV5-1 and TRBJ2-1; 8 bases match TRBD1. The clonotype comes from a man between 18 and 29 years old who received the YFV17D yellow fever vaccine. The CDR3 protein is CASSLGQGFYNEQFF. In DNA form, the CDR3 reads TGCGCCAGCAGCTTGGGACAGGGGTTCTACAATGAGCAGTTCTTC.